Each of the 10 T cell receptor beta chains below was sequenced from the same sample in a study of OX40 agonist ivuxolimab in advanced cancers. The protocol was immunoSEQ multiplex PCR, while the TCRdb copy is restricted to in-frame clones and leaves out a portion. The table lists about 5,100 clones, approximately 64% of them singletons. This specimen consisted of CD4+ or CD8+ T cells sorted from blood, obtained in a trial of the OX40 agonist ivuxolimab. These receptors all come from an adult with an advanced solid tumor such as melanoma, head and neck, liver or kidney cancer.

This sequence joins TRBV19 and TRBJ1-1; possibly TRBD1 for D (6 bases). V gave up 10 bases and J gave up 4 bases, with 16 bases separating them. This CDR3 contains 13 residues. CDR1 LNHDA and CDR2 SQIVND come from the germline V gene (reference sequence). The CDR3 sequence: CATAWGGLTEAFF. The CDR3 DNA is TGTGCCACCGCCTGGGGGGGCCTCACTGAAGCTTTCTTT.

The chain uses TRBV11-2 and TRBJ2-1, with TRBD1 matching over 7 bases. V shed 0 bases and J 7 bases; nucleotides not matched to a gene: 6. This CDR3 contains 15 residues. CDR1 is SGHAT and CDR2 is FQNNGV in the germline V gene. The CDR3: CASSLEKGARNEQFF. CDR3 DNA sequence: TGTGCCAGCAGCTTAGAAAAGGGGGCGAGGAATGAGCAGTTCTTC.

The rearrangement links TRBV7-6 to TRBJ2-2, with D hard to call. The CDR3 spans 15 residues. Trimming cost V 0 bases and J 8 bases, with 13 bases left between them. The germline V gene encodes CDR1 SGHVS and CDR2 FNYEAQ. CDR3 nucleotides: TGTGCCAGCAGCTTAGCGCTGAGTAGCTTGGGGGAGCTGTTTTTT. Its translation is CASSLALSSLGELFF.

The chain joins TRBV4-2 to TRBJ2-5; D is ambiguous. Germline V CDR1 and CDR2: LGHNA, YNFKEQ. This CDR3 has 16 amino acids. V gave up 2 bases and J gave up 0 bases, with 13 bases separating them. The CDR3 sequence is CASSQFPVVDQETQYF. CDR3 DNA: TGTGCCAGCAGCCAATTTCCCGTCGTGGACCAAGAGACCCAGTACTTC.

The chain joins TRBV25-1 to TRBJ2-7, with D possibly TRBD2 on 7 matching bases. Trimming removed 5 bases from V and 7 bases from J, with 18 bases in between. Per germline, CDR1 MGHDK and CDR2 SYGVNS. The CDR3 totals 14 residues. CDR3 coding DNA: TGTGCCAGCAGTCTGGCGGGAGCCCAGGGGGAGCAGTACTTC. Translation gives CASSLAGAQGEQYF.

By sample share, this clone is large (0.1 to 1%). The J gene is TRBJ1-2, the V gene TRBV11-2; weak D call: TRBD1 (5 bases). The CDR3 contains 14 residues. Germline V gives CDR1 SGHAT, CDR2 FQNNGV. Trimming left V 0 bases short and J 4 bases short, with 9 bases between. The CDR3 sequence is CASSLEFGAYGYTF. The CDR3 DNA sequence: TGTGCCAGCAGCTTAGAATTCGGGGCCTATGGCTACACCTTC.

The chain uses TRBV19 and TRBJ1-5, with D perhaps matching TRBD1 (6 bases). The V end lost 6 bases, the J end lost 3 bases, and 12 bases lay between the germline ends. Germline loops: CDR1 LNHDA, CDR2 SQIVND (reference sequence). This CDR3 region has 14 residues. CDR3 loop: CASSPGAANQPQHF. As DNA, the CDR3 is TGTGCCAGTAGCCCGGGGGCCGCCAATCAGCCCCAGCATTTT.

By sample fraction, this clone is large. The gene calls are TRBV28 and TRBJ1-5; D gene uncertain. Trimming took off 7 bases at V and 9 bases at J, with 13 bases between the two ends. Germline CDR1 and CDR2: MDHEN and SYDVKM. The CDR3 length is 12 residues. The CDR3 nucleotides are TGTGCCAGCACGCCGCTTCGGGGGCCCCAGCATTTT. As protein: CASTPLRGPQHF.

The V gene is TRBV28, the J gene TRBJ2-1; 7 bases line up with TRBD1. Per the germline V gene, CDR1 is MDHEN and CDR2 is SYDVKM. This CDR3 is built from 13 residues. Trimming took 7 bases from V and 7 from J; bases not matched to a gene: 7. This CDR3 reads CASMSGTANEQFF. CDR3 DNA: TGTGCCAGCATGTCCGGGACAGCGAATGAGCAGTTCTTC.

The rearrangement links TRBV7-6 to TRBJ2-6; TRBD1 is a possible D gene (5 bases). The CDR3 totals 20 residues. Deletions cut 5 bases from V and 0 bases from J, with 23 bases between. The germline V gene has CDR1 SGHVS and CDR2 FNYEAQ. The CDR3 DNA reads as TGTGCCAGCAGCCATAAGAAGACAGAGTACTCTAGCTCTGGGGCCAACGTCCTGACTTTC. Amino acid sequence: CASSHKKTEYSSSGANVLTF.